Shown below are 19 T cell receptor beta chains from a single sample sequenced in a study of patients and donors after allogeneic stem cell transplantation. A single record per CDR3 protein comes from TCRdb applying MiXCR to the RT-PCR reads. The data contain about 30,000 distinct CDR3 sequences, over 7% of them seen just once; the ten biggest clones take up 45% to 60%. Sequenced material: blood, either unsorted or a sorted T cell fraction (not recorded which). The receptor source for this set is a human donor who was either an allogeneic HSCT recipient or a stem cell or donor lymphocyte infusion donor (not recorded which). It is not recorded whose cells these are; they may come from a transplant donor.

This clonotype showed up many times. The rearrangement links TRBV6-5 to TRBJ2-5; D gene uncertain. The CDR3 spans 11 residues. Deletions cut 7 bases from V and 5 bases from J, with 8 bases between. Germline V CDR1 and CDR2: MNHEY, SVGAGI. CDR3 coding DNA: TGTGCCAGCACCCACGGGGAGACCCAGTACTTC. This sequence encodes CASTHGETQYF.

This clonotype was found many times. The J gene is TRBJ1-1, the V gene TRBV18; D uncertain. This CDR3 is 13 amino acids long. V lost 2 bases, J lost 0 bases, and 4 bases lay in between. Germline CDR1 KGHSH, CDR2 LQKENI. The CDR3 DNA is TGTGCCAGCTCACCAGACTTGAACACTGAAGCTTTCTTT. Its protein product is CASSPDLNTEAFF.

This clonotype was observed many times. The J gene is TRBJ2-6, the V gene TRBV20-1; 9 nucleotides agree with TRBD1. The CDR3 loop spans 18 amino acids. The V gene end was trimmed by 2 bases and the J gene end by 0 bases; junction bases not matched to a gene: 8. Looked up from germline, CDR1 is DFQATT and CDR2 is SNEGSKA (reference sequence). CDR3 sequence: CSARKPGQGDSGANVLTF. DNA of the CDR3: TGCAGTGCTAGAAAACCGGGACAGGGAGACTCTGGGGCCAACGTCCTGACTTTC.

This clonotype was picked up many times. This chain's CDR3 is CASSRRLALAGVSREQYF. CDR3 sequence (DNA): TGCGCCAGCAGCCGGCGCTTGGCACTAGCGGGAGTTTCTAGAGAGCAGTACTTC. The rearrangement uses TRBV4-1 and TRBJ2-7; TRBD2 aligns across 11 bases. J gave up 7 bases and V 4 bases, and 18 bases lay outside the gene matches. There are 18 residues in the CDR3. Germline V gene lookup returns CDR1 MGHRA and CDR2 YSYEKL.

This clonotype was recorded many times. The CDR3 DNA reads TGCGCCAGCCAAACGGAAAGTAGCGAGCAGTACTTC. Amino acids: CASQTESSEQYF. The chain combines TRBV5-1 with TRBJ2-7; D gene uncertain. The germline V and J ends were trimmed by 7 bases and 6 bases, with 14 bases remaining between them. CDR3 size: 12 residues. Germline V gives CDR1 SGHRS, CDR2 YFSETQ.

DNA for the CDR3: TGTGCCAGCAGCTTAACCGGGACCAGGAATGAAAAACTGTTTTTT. Translation: CASSLTGTRNEKLFF. The chain has TRBV11-1 and TRBJ1-4; possible D gene TRBD1, 5 bases. Trimming cost V 2 bases and J 5 bases, with 12 bases left between them. Germline loops: CDR1 SGHAT, CDR2 FQDESV (reference sequence). The CDR3 covers 15 residues.

By proportion, this clonotype is medium-sized. This chain connects TRBV24-1 to TRBJ2-7, with D possibly matching TRBD1 (6 bases). Germline V gives CDR1 KGHDR, CDR2 SFDVKD. Trimming removed 5 bases at V and 2 bases at J, with 15 bases between. The CDR3 has 15 residues. CDR3: CATSVGQHITYEQYF. CDR3 DNA: TGTGCCACCAGTGTCGGACAGCACATCACCTACGAGCAGTACTTC.

In this sample, this clonotype turned up many times. V usage is TRBV18 and J usage is TRBJ2-1; D gene unclear. V lost 6 bases and J 11 bases, leaving 26 bases between the germline ends. This CDR3 region has 16 residues. Germline V gene data show CDR1 as KGHSH and CDR2 as LQKENI. The CDR3 sequence: CASSYQQEIVLSKQFF. CDR3 nucleotide sequence: TGTGCCAGCTCCTACCAGCAGGAAATAGTTTTGAGTAAGCAGTTCTTC.

This clonotype showed up many times. The chain recombines TRBV24-1 with TRBJ2-5; 9 positions match TRBD2. CDR3 length: 14 residues. Germline-derived CDR1 and CDR2 are KGHDR and SFDVKD. Germline trimming cut 5 bases from V and 5 bases from J; bases unmatched to any gene: 5. The CDR3 DNA reads as TGTGCCACCAGTGGGGGCGGGAGGGCTGAGACCCAGTACTTC. Its protein is CATSGGGRAETQYF.

The chain joins TRBV7-9 to TRBJ1-1, with D tentatively TRBD1 (6 bases). From germline, CDR1 is SEHNR and CDR2 FQNEAQ (reference sequence). This CDR3 is 13 amino acids long. Trimming left V 6 bases short and J 6 bases short, with 14 bases between. The CDR3 spells CASRPGGGAEAFF. The CDR3 DNA is TGTGCCAGCAGGCCAGGCGGGGGCGCTGAAGCTTTCTTT.

This clonotype was picked up a small number of times. One base separates it from a far larger clone, so it is likely a read error. The chain recombines TRBV6-2 or TRBV6-3 with TRBJ2-7; 7 positions match TRBD2. This CDR3 comprises 15 residues. Losses at the gene ends were 4 bases for V and 7 bases for J; bases not matched to a gene: 13. Germline CDR1 MNHEY, CDR2 SVGEGT. The CDR3 nucleotides read TGTGCCAGCAGTTTATCGGGAGGCTCCTACAATGAGCAGTACTTC. Its protein product is CASSLSGGSYNEQYF.

This clonotype was counted many times. V gene TRBV5-1 combines with J gene TRBJ2-1; 9 bases are shared with TRBD2. The ends lost 0 bases at V and 6 bases at J; junction bases unmatched: 4. The CDR3 is 15 amino acids. Germline loops: CDR1 SGHRS, CDR2 YFSETQ. CDR3 residues: CASSLALAGINEQFF. Here the CDR3 DNA reads TGCGCCAGCAGCTTGGCCCTAGCGGGGATCAATGAGCAGTTCTTC.

The J gene is TRBJ1-6, the V gene TRBV10-3; D ambiguous. The CDR3 is made up of 15 amino acids. The V end was cut by 2 bases, the J end by 4 bases, with 9 bases between. Germline values: CDR1 ENHRY, CDR2 SYGVKD. The CDR3, as DNA: TGTGCCATCAGTGAGCAATTAGGGTATAATTCACCCCTCCACTTT. This sequence encodes CAISEQLGYNSPLHF.

V is TRBV7-9 and J is TRBJ2-7; the match to TRBD1 covers 7 bases. Germline CDR1 reads SEHNR; CDR2 reads FQNEAQ (reference sequence). The CDR3 extends over 15 amino acids. Trimming took 5 bases from V and 1 from J; bases not matched to a gene: 8. Here the CDR3 reads CASSPWAGGSYEQYF. In nucleotides, the CDR3 is TGTGCCAGCAGCCCCTGGGCAGGGGGTTCCTACGAGCAGTACTTC.

This clonotype was seen more than once but under ten times. CDR3 in amino acids: CASSLDGGKTPAYEQYF. The CDR3 DNA sequence: TGTGCCAGCAGTCTAGATGGGGGCAAGACACCGGCCTACGAGCAGTACTTC. V usage is TRBV6-1 and J usage is TRBJ2-7; a possible D gene is TRBD1 (6 bases). The CDR3 consists of 17 residues. Germline-derived CDR1 and CDR2 are MNHNS and SASEGT. V lost 5 bases to trimming and J lost 2 bases, with 22 bases between them.

In its sample, this clonotype was seen many times. The CDR3 here is CASSQAYGSGGRSNEQFF. CDR3 nucleotides: TGCGCCAGCAGCCAAGCTTATGGTAGCGGAGGAAGGAGCAATGAGCAGTTCTTC. This chain links TRBV4-1 with TRBJ2-1, with D perhaps matching TRBD2 (6 bases). The germline gives CDR1 MGHRA, CDR2 YSYEKL. The CDR3 has 18 amino acids. V was trimmed by 1 base and J by 6 bases, leaving 22 bases between them.

V is TRBV7-9 and J is TRBJ1-6; D ambiguous. With 5 bases removed from V and 6 bases from J, the gap between germline ends came to 5 bases. Germline V gene data show CDR1 as SEHNR and CDR2 as FQNEAQ (reference sequence). There are 12 residues in the CDR3. CDR3 residues: CASSPSNSPLHF. The CDR3 DNA is TGTGCCAGCAGCCCTTCTAATTCACCCCTCCACTTT.

In this sample, this clonotype turned up a few times. The gene calls are TRBV2 and TRBJ2-7, with D unclear. Between the trimmed V and J ends, which lost 3 bases and 0 bases, there was a span of 15 bases. CDR1 is SNHLY and CDR2 is FYNNEI in the germline V gene. The CDR3 sequence is 16 residues long. CDR3 region: CASSDDMAELSYEQYF. CDR3 DNA: TGTGCCAGCAGTGACGATATGGCAGAACTCTCCTACGAGCAGTACTTC. The complete variable domain, with remaining parts taken from reference TRBV2 and TRBJ2-7, reads EPEVTQTPSHQVTQMGQEVILRCVPISNHLYFYWYRQILGQKVEFLVSFYNNEISEKSEIFDDQFSVERPDGSNFTLKIRSTKLEDSAMYFCASSDDMAELSYEQYFGPGTRLTVT.

V and J are TRBV2 and TRBJ2-1; 9 nucleotides line up with TRBD2. The CDR3 contains 14 residues. Germline CDR1 reads SNHLY; CDR2 reads FYNNEI. The V gene end was trimmed by 6 bases and the J gene end by 8 bases; junction bases not matched to a gene: 8. The CDR3 DNA reads as TGTGCCAGCAGGAGCGGGGGGTTTTGGGATGAGCAGTTCTTC. Translating it yields CASRSGGFWDEQFF.